This T cell receptor (beta chain) was profiled in a study of T cells in Graves' hyperthyroidism and ophthalmopathy. Study-level points and caveats: Clonotypes that were expanded in thyroid above 0.001 mostly appeared in blood too. Ophthalmopathy was distinguished from stable hyperthyroidism by 13 V-J signatures.

Using RNA transcripts as the source, TCR beta CDR3 regions were amplified. Researchers ran a first-round RT-PCR on the TCR CDR3 using the HTBI primer set. TCRdb re-called the multiplex PCR reads with MiXCR, one entry per CDR3 protein. The repertoire holds roughly 570,000 distinct CDR3 sequences, with around 46% as singletons. This clonotype appeared once. Its antigen is not known. Germline V gene sequence: CDR1 SGHDN, CDR2 FVKESK. The CDR3 contains 11 residues. The sample comprised peripheral blood or thyroid tissue (not recorded which). The chain has TRBV14 and TRBJ2-7, with 9 bases aligning to TRBD1. The J call may be incorrect, as the DNA end agrees better with TRBJ2-1. The receptor was isolated from a woman aged 18-29 years with Graves' hyperthyroidism. Here the CDR3 reads CASSPTGGQFF. CDR3 coding DNA: TGTGCCAGCAGCCCGACAGGGGGGCAGTTCTTC.